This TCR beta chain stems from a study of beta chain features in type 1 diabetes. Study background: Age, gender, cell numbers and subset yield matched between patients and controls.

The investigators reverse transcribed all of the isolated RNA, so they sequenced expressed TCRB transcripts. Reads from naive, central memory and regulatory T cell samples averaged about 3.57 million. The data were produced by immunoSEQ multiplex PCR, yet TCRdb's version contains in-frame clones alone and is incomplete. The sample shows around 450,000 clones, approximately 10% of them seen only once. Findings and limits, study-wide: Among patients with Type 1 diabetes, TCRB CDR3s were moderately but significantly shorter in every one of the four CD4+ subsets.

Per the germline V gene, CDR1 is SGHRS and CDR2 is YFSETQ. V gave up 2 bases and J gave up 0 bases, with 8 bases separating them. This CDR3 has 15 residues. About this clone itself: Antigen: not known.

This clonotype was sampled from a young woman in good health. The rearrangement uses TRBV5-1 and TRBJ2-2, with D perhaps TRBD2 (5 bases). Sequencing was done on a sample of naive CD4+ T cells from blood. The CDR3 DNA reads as TGCGCCAGCAGCTTCGGAGGCACGAACACCGGGGAGCTGTTTTTT. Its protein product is CASSFGGTNTGELFF.